The 9 T cell receptor beta chains below all came from one sample that was sequenced in a study of CD8+CD57+ T cells in acquired aplastic anemia. Genomic DNA templated the TCR beta VDJ and CDR3 profiling. TCRdb itself ran the reads through MiXCR, one entry per CDR3 protein. This table holds over 150,000 distinct CDR3 sequences, almost 50% found once. Sequenced patients had shown CD8+CD57+ cell expansion by flow cytometry. Sequenced material: sorted CD4+, CD8+, or CD8+CD57+ T cells (not recorded which) from PBMCs. All receptors come from a human donor with aplastic anemia.

This clonotype was seen repeatedly, ten times or more. This chain joins TRBV9 and TRBJ2-3, with D perhaps TRBD1 (5 bases). The CDR3 sequence is 15 residues long. The V end was cut by 0 bases, the J end by 4 bases, with 12 bases between. Looked up from germline, CDR1 is SGDLS and CDR2 is YYNGEE. In nucleotides, the CDR3 is TGTGCCAGCAGCGTAGGTGTAGGGGCATCAGATACGCAGTATTTT. Encoded protein: CASSVGVGASDTQYF.

The V and J genes are TRBV25-1 and TRBJ2-1; 12 bases are shared with TRBD1. This CDR3 has 14 amino acids. Trimming cost V 4 bases and J 7 bases; bases outside gene matches: 2. Germline-derived CDR1 and CDR2 are MGHDK and SYGVNS. In DNA form, the CDR3 reads TGTGCCAGCAGTGCGGGACAGGGGGCGAATGAGCAGTTCTTC. Translated: CASSAGQGANEQFF.

V is TRBV6-1 and J is TRBJ2-7, with TRBD1 as a possible D gene (5 bases). V gave up 10 bases and J gave up 5 bases, with 21 bases separating them. This CDR3 comprises 14 residues. Germline CDR1 reads MNHNS; CDR2 reads SASEGT. The CDR3 here is CAIQLRTTGNEQYF. In nucleotides, the CDR3 is TGTGCCATCCAATTAAGGACAACTGGGAACGAGCAGTACTTC.

This chain links TRBV2 with TRBJ2-7; D is perhaps TRBD1 (5 bases). The V gene lost 5 bases and the J gene lost 4 bases, with 9 bases spanning the gap. The CDR3 totals 12 residues. Per the germline V gene, CDR1 is SNHLY and CDR2 is FYNNEI. CDR3 amino acids: CASSTRQYEQYF. For the CDR3, the DNA is TGTGCCAGCAGTACCCGACAGTACGAGCAGTACTTC.

The chain carries TRBV20-1 and TRBJ2-2, with unresolved D. Germline CDR1 DFQATT, CDR2 SNEGSKA (reference sequence). This CDR3 has 16 amino acids. The V end was cut by 0 bases, the J end by 3 bases, with 14 bases between. In DNA, the CDR3 is TGCAGTGCTAGAGAGGCCGGTAGGCCTGACACCGGGGAGCTGTTTTTT. Its translation: CSAREAGRPDTGELFF.

The gene calls are TRBV10-2 and TRBJ2-1, with TRBD2 identical over 9 bases. CDR3 length: 15 amino acids. Germline V CDR1 and CDR2: WSHSY, SAAADI. The V segment lost 0 bases and the J segment 4 bases; nucleotides outside the gene matches: 1. The DNA of the CDR3 is TGCGCCAGCAGTGAGTCTAGCGGGGGTTACAATGAGCAGTTCTTC. This codes for CASSESSGGYNEQFF.

This clonotype has at least ten counts. The chain links TRBV7-8 to TRBJ2-3, with D possibly matching TRBD1 (5 bases). Deletions cut 3 bases from V and 0 bases from J, with 13 bases between. This CDR3 spans 16 amino acids. Germline assignment: CDR1 SGHVS and CDR2 FQNEAQ. In DNA, the CDR3 is TGTGCCAGCAGCTTCTTTCCTAGACAGAGCACAGATACGCAGTATTTT. Encoded protein: CASSFFPRQSTDTQYF.

The chain couples TRBV7-8 to TRBJ2-1; D not certain. V was clipped by 1 base and J by 6 bases, with 7 bases between them. CDR3 length: 13 amino acids. The V gene's germline CDR1 is SGHVS and CDR2 FQNEAQ. In DNA form, the CDR3 reads TGTGCCAGCAGCTTAGGTACAGTCAATGAGCAGTTCTTC. This gives the protein CASSLGTVNEQFF.

The rearrangement uses TRBV5-5 and TRBJ1-3, with D unclear. V lost 0 bases to trimming and J lost 2 bases, with 12 bases between them. Germline lookup yields CDR1 SGHKS and CDR2 YYEKEE (reference sequence). CDR3 length: 16 residues. The CDR3 protein is CASSLDPIGTGNTIYF. The CDR3 DNA reads as TGTGCCAGCAGCTTGGACCCTATAGGGACTGGAAACACCATATATTTT.